Below are 6 T cell receptor beta chains sequenced from a single sample in a study of T cell responses to AZD1222 COVID-19 vaccine. The table came from immunoSEQ multiplex PCR; TCRdb's copy has only in-frame clones and leaves some out. Of approximately 140,000 clones listed, around 90% are singletons. The sample in question was peripheral blood, obtained on day 0 of AZD1222 vaccination. These receptors came from an adult in good health.

The chain joins TRBV7-3 to TRBJ2-1, with TRBD2 matching over 9 bases. The CDR3 contains 14 residues. CDR1 and CDR2 from the germline V gene are SGHTA and FQGTGA. The trim removed 1 base at V and 9 bases at J, leaving 4 bases unmatched. CDR3 amino acids: CASSLMAGGGEQFF. In DNA form, the CDR3 reads TGTGCCAGCAGCTTAATGGCGGGAGGGGGTGAGCAGTTCTTC.

The V and J genes are TRBV29-1 and TRBJ2-2; D remains ambiguous. Germline V CDR1 and CDR2: SQVTM, ANQGSEA. CDR3 size: 14 residues. The V gene lost 6 bases and the J gene lost 4 bases, with 15 bases spanning the gap. The CDR3 here is CSVRADTATGELFF. In DNA, the CDR3 is TGCAGCGTAAGGGCAGATACGGCCACCGGGGAGCTGTTTTTT.

The chain uses TRBV6-2 or TRBV6-3 and TRBJ1-1; tentative D call: TRBD1 (5 bases). The germline CDR1 and CDR2 sequences are MNHEY and SVGEGT. The CDR3 length is 15 residues. V lost 3 bases and J 1 base, leaving 12 bases between the germline ends. CDR3 in amino acids: CASSYPEGRNTEAFF. In nucleotides, the CDR3 is TGTGCCAGCAGTTATCCGGAGGGGAGGAACACTGAAGCTTTCTTT.

The chain couples TRBV4-1 to TRBJ1-1, with no clear D. The CDR3 extends over 12 amino acids. Germline V gene lookup returns CDR1 MGHRA and CDR2 YSYEKL. The V end lost 3 bases, the J end lost 7 bases, and 9 bases lay between the germline ends. The CDR3 bases are TGCGCCAGCAGCCAGACCGGGGTTGAAGCTTTCTTT. It translates to CASSQTGVEAFF.

The chain joins TRBV3-1 (or the pseudogene TRBV3-2) to TRBJ1-1, with no clear D. Germline V gives CDR1 LGHDT, CDR2 YNNKEL (reference sequence). This CDR3 comprises 13 residues. Trimming removed 5 bases from V and 7 bases from J, with 14 bases in between. CDR3 coding DNA: TGTGCCAGCAGCTCATCTCTGGGAGGTGAAGCTTTCTTT. Protein sequence: CASSSSLGGEAFF.

The V call is TRBV27, the J call TRBJ1-4; D is unresolved. V was pared by 4 bases and J by 13 bases, with 19 bases between. This CDR3 is built from 14 residues. Germline assignment: CDR1 MNHEY and CDR2 SMNVEV (reference sequence). Here the CDR3 DNA reads TGTGCCAGCAGTTCGGGCCAGCGTGGAGGAGTACTGTTTTTT. Amino acid sequence: CASSSGQRGGVLFF.